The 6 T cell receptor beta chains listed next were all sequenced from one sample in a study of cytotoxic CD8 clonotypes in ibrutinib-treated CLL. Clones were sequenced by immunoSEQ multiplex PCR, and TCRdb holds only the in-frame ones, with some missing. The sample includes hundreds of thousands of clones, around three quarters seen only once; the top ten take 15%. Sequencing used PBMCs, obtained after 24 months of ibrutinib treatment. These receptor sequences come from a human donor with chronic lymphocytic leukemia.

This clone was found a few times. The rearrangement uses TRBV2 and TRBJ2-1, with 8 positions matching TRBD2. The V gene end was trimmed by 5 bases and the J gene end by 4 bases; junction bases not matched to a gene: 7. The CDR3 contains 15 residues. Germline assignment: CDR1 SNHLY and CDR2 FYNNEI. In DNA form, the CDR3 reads TGTGCCAGCAGTATGCTAGCGGGTGTATACAATGAGCAGTTCTTC. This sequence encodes CASSMLAGVYNEQFF.

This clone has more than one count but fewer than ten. In nucleotides, the CDR3 is TGCGCCAGCAGTGGGCAAGGCTACTCTGGAAACACCATATATTTT. This encodes CASSGQGYSGNTIYF. The chain is built from TRBV10-1 and TRBJ1-3, with unresolved D. From germline, CDR1 is WNHNN and CDR2 SYGVQD (reference sequence). Between the trimmed V and J ends, which lost 4 bases and 0 bases, there was a span of 10 bases. This CDR3 has 15 amino acids.

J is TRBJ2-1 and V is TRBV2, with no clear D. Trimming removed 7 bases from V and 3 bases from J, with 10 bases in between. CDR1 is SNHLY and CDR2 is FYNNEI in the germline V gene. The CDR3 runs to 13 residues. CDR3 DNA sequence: TGTGCCAGCAAGGATGGCTTCTACAATGAGCAGTTCTTC. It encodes CASKDGFYNEQFF.

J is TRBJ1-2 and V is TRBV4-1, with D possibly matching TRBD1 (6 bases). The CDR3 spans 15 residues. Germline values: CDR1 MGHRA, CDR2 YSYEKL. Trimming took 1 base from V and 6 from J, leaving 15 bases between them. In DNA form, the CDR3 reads TGCGCCAGCAGCCAAGTTCCCCCAGGGGAAGATGGCTACACCTTC. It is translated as CASSQVPPGEDGYTF.

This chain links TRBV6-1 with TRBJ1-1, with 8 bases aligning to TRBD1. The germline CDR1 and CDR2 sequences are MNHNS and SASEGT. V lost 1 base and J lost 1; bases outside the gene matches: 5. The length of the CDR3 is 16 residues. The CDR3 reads CASSEDGTGGNTEAFF. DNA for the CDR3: TGTGCCAGCAGTGAAGATGGTACAGGGGGGAACACTGAAGCTTTCTTT.

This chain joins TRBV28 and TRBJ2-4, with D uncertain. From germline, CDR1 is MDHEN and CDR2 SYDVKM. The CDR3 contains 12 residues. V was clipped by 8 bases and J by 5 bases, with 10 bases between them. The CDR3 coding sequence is TGTGCCAGCCATGGCCCAGAAAACATTCAGTACTTC. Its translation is CASHGPENIQYF.